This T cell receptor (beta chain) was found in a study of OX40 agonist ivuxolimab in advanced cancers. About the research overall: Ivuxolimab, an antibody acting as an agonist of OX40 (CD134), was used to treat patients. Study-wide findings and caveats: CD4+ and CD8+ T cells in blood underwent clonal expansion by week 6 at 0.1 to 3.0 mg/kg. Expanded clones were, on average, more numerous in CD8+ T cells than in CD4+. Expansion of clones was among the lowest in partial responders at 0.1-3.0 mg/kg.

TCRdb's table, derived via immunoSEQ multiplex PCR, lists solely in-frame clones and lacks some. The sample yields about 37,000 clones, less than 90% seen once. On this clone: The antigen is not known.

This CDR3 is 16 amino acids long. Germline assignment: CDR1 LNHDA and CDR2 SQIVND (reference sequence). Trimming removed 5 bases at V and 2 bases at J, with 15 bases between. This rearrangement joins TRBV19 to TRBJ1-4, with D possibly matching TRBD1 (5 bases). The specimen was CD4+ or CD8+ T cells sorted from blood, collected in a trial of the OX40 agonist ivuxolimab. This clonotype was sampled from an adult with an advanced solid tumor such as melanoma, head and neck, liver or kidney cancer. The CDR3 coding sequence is TGTGCCAGTAGTGTAATAACAGGAGGGACTAATGAAAAACTGTTTTTT. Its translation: CASSVITGGTNEKLFF. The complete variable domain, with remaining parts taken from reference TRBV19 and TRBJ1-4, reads DGGITQSPKYLFRKEGQNVTLSCEQNLNHDAMYWYRQDPGQGLRLIYYSQIVNDFQKGDIAEGYSVSREKKESFPLTVTSAQKNPTAFYLCASSVITGGTNEKLFFGSGTQLSVL.